These 14 T cell receptor beta chains originate from one sample sequenced in a study of cytomegalovirus exposure and HLA in healthy donors. 60 Vbeta and 13 Jbeta primers were used in PCR. Measured with immunoSEQ multiplex PCR; TCRdb has only the in-frame clones, and not every one. The table lists around 85,000 clones, 80% of them singletons. The sequenced sample was PBMCs. Receptors originate from a man in his fifties in good health and CMV-seropositive.

The chain employs TRBV30 and TRBJ1-1; unclear D gene. Germline V CDR1 and CDR2: GTSNPN, SVGIG (reference sequence). V lost 1 base and J 6 bases, leaving 6 bases between the germline ends. CDR3 length equals 11 residues. The CDR3, as DNA: TGTGCCTGGAGTGGCGGGGCTGAAGCTTTCTTT. This codes for CAWSGGAEAFF.

The chain has TRBV30 and TRBJ1-3; D ambiguous. Trimming stripped 4 bases from V and 2 bases from J, with 9 bases between. The CDR3 spans 13 residues. CDR1 is GTSNPN, CDR2 SVGIG, per germline (reference sequence). CDR3 sequence reads: CAWTLGPGNTIYF. The CDR3 DNA reads TGTGCCTGGACCTTGGGCCCTGGAAACACCATATATTTT.

The chain recombines TRBV4-3 with TRBJ2-3; weak D call: TRBD2 (6 bases). V was pared by 0 bases and J by 0 bases, with 13 bases between. Germline values: CDR1 LGHNA, CDR2 YSLEER. The CDR3 consists of 17 residues. The CDR3 DNA reads TGCGCCAGCAGCCAAGAGCGGGACCGTTCTAGCACAGATACGCAGTATTTT. Amino acids: CASSQERDRSSTDTQYF.

The genes are TRBV6-6 and TRBJ1-1; weak D call: TRBD1 (6 bases). In germline, CDR1 is MNHNY, CDR2 SVGAGI (reference sequence). V lost 5 bases and J lost 4, with 11 bases in between. The CDR3 sequence is 13 residues long. The CDR3 DNA sequence: TGTGCCAGCAGTCCAGGGGCCGGCACTGAAGCTTTCTTT. Translating gives CASSPGAGTEAFF.

This rearrangement joins TRBV11-3 to TRBJ2-7; weak D call: TRBD1 (6 bases). The CDR3 sequence is 15 residues long. Trimming left V 3 bases short and J 4 bases short, with 16 bases between. The V gene's germline CDR1 is SGHNT and CDR2 YENEEA. CDR3 region: CASSLDSRGGYEQYF. For the CDR3, the DNA is TGTGCCAGCAGCTTGGACAGTCGGGGCGGTTACGAGCAGTACTTC.

The chain couples TRBV6-1 to TRBJ1-3; D is ambiguous. Germline assignment: CDR1 MNHNS and CDR2 SASEGT. Deletions cut 9 bases from V and 0 bases from J, with 9 bases between. This CDR3 spans 13 amino acids. The CDR3 bases are TGTGCCAGTCGAGCGGGCTCTGGAAACACCATATATTTT. This gives the protein CASRAGSGNTIYF.

This chain connects TRBV9 to TRBJ1-2; D not resolved. There are 11 residues in the CDR3. V shed 3 bases and J shed 4 bases, with 4 bases lying between them. In germline, CDR1 is SGDLS, CDR2 YYNGEE. The chain's CDR3 is CASSGLYGYTF. CDR3 sequence (DNA): TGTGCCAGCAGCGGACTCTATGGCTACACCTTC.

This clone was seen only a few times. J is TRBJ1-1 and V is TRBV29-1, with TRBD1 matching 7 bases. The CDR3 loop spans 13 amino acids. Trimming at V came to 6 bases and at J to 3 bases, leaving 7 bases not matched to a gene. Germline V lookup: CDR1 SQVTM, CDR2 ANQGSEA. DNA of the CDR3: TGCAGCGTCAACAGGGGTCCGGACACTGAAGCTTTCTTT. The encoded protein is CSVNRGPDTEAFF.

On this clone itself: One end of the junction is discordant with germline, which a read error may explain. The V and J genes are TRBV7-9 and TRBJ2-7; D possibly corresponds to TRBD1 (6 bases). The CDR3 is made up of 16 amino acids. Germline-derived CDR1 and CDR2 are SEHNR and FQNEAQ (reference sequence). This CDR3 is CSSSPPRDTATYEQYF. The CDR3 DNA follows: TGTTCCAGCAGCCCCCCCCGGGACACCGCAACCTACGAGCAGTACTTC.

The rearrangement links TRBV4-1 to TRBJ1-1; perhaps TRBD1 as D (6 bases). V was pared by 6 bases and J by 1 base, with 21 bases between. This CDR3 is 17 amino acids long. Per germline, CDR1 MGHRA and CDR2 YSYEKL. CDR3 DNA: TGCGCCAGCAGACCCGGAGTTGAGGGGGTTAGGAACACTGAAGCTTTCTTT. It encodes CASRPGVEGVRNTEAFF.

The V and J genes are TRBV5-1 and TRBJ2-1; TRBD2 aligns across 15 bases. V was pared by 4 bases and J by 4 bases, with 6 bases of the junction left unmatched. This CDR3 contains 17 residues. The V gene's germline CDR1 is SGHRS and CDR2 YFSETQ. The CDR3 loop is CASSLGLAGGLYNEQFF. CDR3 DNA: TGCGCCAGCAGCCTGGGACTAGCGGGAGGCCTTTACAATGAGCAGTTCTTC.

The gene calls are TRBV29-1 and TRBJ1-2; D gene unclear. Trimming pared 4 bases from V and 0 bases from J, leaving 9 bases between. CDR3 length equals 13 residues. From germline, CDR1 is SQVTM and CDR2 ANQGSEA. CDR3 amino acids: CSVAPSANYGYTF. CDR3 nucleotide sequence: TGCAGCGTTGCTCCGTCAGCTAACTATGGCTACACCTTC.

J is TRBJ1-3 and V is TRBV19, with D possibly matching TRBD1 (5 bases). This CDR3 has 14 residues. Germline lookup yields CDR1 LNHDA and CDR2 SQIVND (reference sequence). The germline V and J ends were trimmed by 7 bases and 3 bases, with 13 bases remaining between them. The CDR3 reads CASNGGGIGNTIYF. The DNA of the CDR3 is TGTGCCAGTAACGGGGGAGGGATTGGAAACACCATATATTTT.

The V gene is TRBV5-6, the J gene TRBJ2-5; 10 bases map to TRBD1. The CDR3 loop spans 17 amino acids. J was trimmed by 2 bases and V by 4 bases; bases with no gene match: 11. Germline lookup yields CDR1 SGHDT and CDR2 YYEEEE. Here the CDR3 reads CASSKMRGQGIQETQYF. The CDR3 DNA reads TGTGCCAGCAGCAAAATGAGGGGACAGGGGATACAAGAGACCCAGTACTTC.